This T cell receptor (beta chain) was captured by sequencing in a study of cytomegalovirus exposure and HLA in healthy donors. Study overall: Most genotyped donors, 81% of about 430, had Caucasian-associated genetic ancestry. The study's findings and limits: Per published accounts, TCR beta sequences correctly predicted the HLA-A and HLA-B alleles of most subjects.

PCR amplification relied on 60 Vbeta primers (plus 13 Jbeta primers). Assay: immunoSEQ multiplex PCR; the TCRdb copy retains only in-frame clones and omits some. The profile covers around 170,000 clones, with over 75% appearing a single time and about 3.8% taken by the ten largest. Germline CDR1 is SGHRS and CDR2 is YFSETQ. The CDR3 covers 17 residues. V was clipped by 0 bases and J by 0 bases; unmatched bases: 6. This clone was seen only a few times. As yet, its antigen is unknown. The source of this sequence is a man between 50 and 59 years old in good health and CMV-seronegative. Sequencing was performed on PBMCs. The genes are TRBV5-1 and TRBJ1-3; TRBD1 matches at 7 bases. The CDR3 protein is CASSLDPGQSSGNTIYF. CDR3 nucleotides: TGCGCCAGCAGCTTGGATCCGGGACAGAGCTCTGGAAACACCATATATTTT.